This T cell receptor beta chain was recorded in a study of T cell repertoires in cytomegalovirus infection. Study at large: Matching HLA type and CMV infection were both indicated by public TCR beta signatures. Regarding the study as a whole: Across the ex vivo response, the dominant clonotypes were HLA-C-restricted CMV-specific TCR beta clonotypes. CMV carriers having the relevant HLA were flagged by cumulative public TCR beta family frequency.

On this clonotype: Its target is not known.

Each CDR3 protein gets one entry after TCRdb re-called the reads with MiXCR. The table records some 700,000 distinct CDR3 sequences, about a third of them present only once. The CDR3 covers 15 residues. Looked up from germline, CDR1 is MNHEY and CDR2 is SVGAGI. This clonotype was obtained from a human donor in good health (CMV status not recorded). Some clones in this sample may be carry-over from other donors' samples. V gene TRBV6-5 combines with J gene TRBJ2-1, with D possibly matching TRBD1 (6 bases). TRBJ2-7 explains the end of the DNA better; the J call may be wrong. Sequenced input: PBMCs. CDR3 sequence: CASSRTIQGVSEQYF. Here the CDR3 DNA reads TGTGCCAGCAGTCGAACTATACAGGGCGTGAGTGAGCAGTACTTC.